These T cell receptor beta chains were read from a single sample in a study of control samples from healthy donors and cancer patients. Only in-frame clones appear in the TCRdb table, and some are missing; sequencing was by immunoSEQ multiplex PCR. The data contain 260,000 or so clones, around 80% of them singletons. Material: PBMCs. Receptors were obtained from a woman aged 55-70 years with lung cancer. CDR3s include the opening cysteine and the closing phenylalanine or tryptophan. D genes are given only for firm matches. Clone size, where shown, is once, few, many, or a class for clones that have expanded.

TRBJ1-5,-,-,TRBV6-5,TGTGCCAGCGCAGGTCAACAGAATCAGCCCCAGCATTTT,CASAGQQNQPQHF
TRBJ2-1,TRBD1,-,TRBV5-6,TGTGCCAGCAGCTTTGGGACAGGGGGGTACAATGAGCAGTTCTTC,CASSFGTGGYNEQFF
TRBJ1-6,TRBD1,-,TRBV2,TGTGCCAGCAGTGCTTCGAACAGGGGCTATAATTCACCCCTCCACTTT,CASSASNRGYNSPLHF
TRBJ1-3,-,-,TRBV2,TGTGCCAGCAGTGGGGAAGTCTTCCGCGACGGCTCCTCTGGAAACACCATATATTTT,CASSGEVFRDGSSGNTIYF
TRBJ2-7,-,once,TRBV14,TGTGCCAGCAGCCAAGATCTGGCTTCCTACGAGCAGTACTTC,CASSQDLASYEQYF
TRBJ1-1,-,-,TRBV30,TGTGCCTGGAGTCCAGGTGACAGGCTGATCACTGAAGCTTTCTTT,CAWSPGDRLITEAFF
TRBJ1-2,-,once,TRBV4-1,TGCGCCAGCAGCCAAATGGCAGGAGTTGGCTATGGCTACACCTTC,CASSQMAGVGYGYTF
TRBJ2-3,TRBD1,-,TRBV7-9,TGTGCCAGCAGCTTATCCGGGACAGAGACAGATACGCAGTATTTT,CASSLSGTETDTQYF
TRBJ2-7,TRBD1,-,TRBV5-1,TGCGCCAGCGGCGCTGGACAGGGTACCTACGAGCAGTACTTC,CASGAGQGTYEQYF
TRBJ1-4,-,-,TRBV5-1,TGCGCCAGCAGCTTGGTCGGGTCTGAAAAACTGTTTTTT,CASSLVGSEKLFF
TRBJ1-5,-,-,TRBV10-2,TGCGCCAGCGCCAGGGATAGCAATCAGCCCCAGCATTTT,CASARDSNQPQHF
TRBJ1-2,-,-,TRBV2,TGTGCCAGCAGCCTTTCCCCTGTACAGGCTAACTATGGCTACACCTTC,CASSLSPVQANYGYTF
TRBJ1-1,TRBD1,-,TRBV19,TGTGCCAGTGTCCTCACAGGGGTAGGAGGCACTGAAGCTTTCTTT,CASVLTGVGGTEAFF
TRBJ2-1,TRBD2,-,TRBV15,TGTGCCACCAGCAAAGGACTAGCGGGGGGGTTTGAGCAGTTCTTC,CATSKGLAGGFEQFF
TRBJ1-3,-,-,TRBV28,TGTGCCAGCAGTTTATGGGCAGGGTCCGGAAACACCATATATTTT,CASSLWAGSGNTIYF
TRBJ1-5,-,-,TRBV11-2,TGTGCCAGCAGCTTAGGGGAGAATCAGCCCCAGCATTTT,CASSLGENQPQHF
TRBJ1-2,-,-,TRBV16,TGTGCCAGCAGCCGCAGGGAGGGCTACACCTTC,CASSRREGYTF
TRBJ2-3,-,-,TRBV5-1,TGCGCCAGCTCCTGGACATTTTCGTCAGATACGCAGTATTTT,CASSWTFSSDTQYF
TRBJ2-1,-,-,TRBV11-1,TGTGCCAGCAGCAGCCGAGGGGTAAGCTCCTACAATGAGCAGTTCTTC,CASSSRGVSSYNEQFF
TRBJ2-5,-,-,TRBV3-1/TRBV3-2,TGTGCCAGCAGCCAAGGGGTCCAGGCCTTCCAAGAGACCCAGTACTTC,CASSQGVQAFQETQYF
TRBJ1-4,-,-,TRBV6-4,TGTGCCAGGAAGGGACTCTTGGGGCCTGCTAATGAAAAACTGTTTTTT,CARKGLLGPANEKLFF
TRBJ1-1,-,-,TRBV6-2/TRBV6-3,TGTGCCAGCAGTTACTCGCGAGGGGTCGAGGCTGAAGCTTTCTTT,CASSYSRGVEAEAFF
TRBJ2-2,TRBD1,-,TRBV7-6,TGTGCCAGCAGCCCACGACCGGGACAGGGGAGAACCGGGGAGCTGTTTTTT,CASSPRPGQGRTGELFF
TRBJ2-4,TRBD2,once,TRBV5-1,TGCGCCAGCAGCTTGGGGTCCGCGGGGGGGCCCCAAAACATTCAGTACTTC,CASSLGSAGGPQNIQYF
TRBJ1-2,TRBD1,-,TRBV13,TGTGCCAGCAGCGCACCGGGACAGGGACCCTATGGCTACACCTTC,CASSAPGQGPYGYTF
TRBJ2-3,TRBD1,-,TRBV5-4,TGTGCCAGCAGCCCCAGGGGGCGCGCCCAAAGCACAGATACGCAGTATTTT,CASSPRGRAQSTDTQYF
TRBJ1-4,-,-,TRBV2,TGTGCCAGCAGTGAAATGGCAGAGGAAAAACTGTTTTTT,CASSEMAEEKLFF
TRBJ1-2,-,-,TRBV28,TGTGCCAGCACCCACGGTGGGGGATTCTATGGCTACACCTTC,CASTHGGGFYGYTF
TRBJ1-4,TRBD1,-,TRBV6-5,TGTGCCAGCAGTTACTCGGTGGCAGGGGGCCAGGAAAAACTGTTTTTT,CASSYSVAGGQEKLFF
TRBJ1-5,-,few,TRBV21-1,TGTGCCAGCACCCCGCCGGACAGGGGGCGCCCGGATCAGCCCCAGCATTTT,CASTPPDRGRPDQPQHF
TRBJ2-1,-,-,TRBV4-2,TGTGCCAGCAGCCAAGAGTGGTCCTCCTACAATGAGCAGTTCTTC,CASSQEWSSYNEQFF
TRBJ1-5,-,-,TRBV28,TGTGCCAGCAGTTTATGGCCCAGGGAAACTCAGCCCCAGCATTTT,CASSLWPRETQPQHF
TRBJ1-2,-,-,TRBV2,TGTGCCAGCACCCCTATGGGGTCTGGCTACACCTTC,CASTPMGSGYTF
TRBJ2-3,-,-,TRBV2,TGTGCCAGCAGTCCTAGCCCAGATACGCAGTATTTT,CASSPSPDTQYF
TRBJ1-1,-,-,TRBV5-6,TGTGCCAGCAGCTTATCGGAGACTGAAGCTTTCTTT,CASSLSETEAFF
TRBJ1-5,-,few,TRBV18,TGTGCCAGCTCACCACCTGGGGGCGGCGGCAATCAGCCCCAGCATTTT,CASSPPGGGGNQPQHF
TRBJ1-1,TRBD1,once,TRBV7-9,TGTGCCAGCAGCTTCGGACAGGGGGCCACTGAAGCTTTCTTT,CASSFGQGATEAFF
TRBJ1-2,-,-,TRBV4-1,TGCGCCAGCAGCCACCCCAAATCGGAGTATGGCTACACCTTC,CASSHPKSEYGYTF
TRBJ2-1,-,once,TRBV4-1,TGCGCCAGCAGCCCGTATAGCGGACAATCCTACAATGAGCAGTTCTTC,CASSPYSGQSYNEQFF
TRBJ1-2,-,-,TRBV5-1,TGCGCCAGCACCCCCGGAGGGGGTTCCGACTATGGCTACACCTTC,CASTPGGGSDYGYTF
TRBJ2-7,-,-,TRBV14,TGTGCCAGCAGCCCGGACACCTCCTACGAGCAGTACTTC,CASSPDTSYEQYF
TRBJ1-5,TRBD1,-,TRBV7-8,TGTGCCAGCAGCAGGGACAGGGGCAGAAGCAATCAGCCCCAGCATTTT,CASSRDRGRSNQPQHF
TRBJ2-6,-,-,TRBV5-1,TGCGCCAGCCGCTCGTCTGGGGCCAACGTCCTGACTTTC,CASRSSGANVLTF
TRBJ1-1,-,-,TRBV7-2,TGTGCCAGCAGCTTCACCGGATCACAAGCTTTCTTT,CASSFTGSQAFF
TRBJ2-1,-,-,TRBV7-2,TGTGCCAGCAGCTTAGAGGCGACTAGTGAATACAATGAGCAGTTCTTC,CASSLEATSEYNEQFF
TRBJ1-5,-,-,TRBV10-3,TGTGCCATCAGTGAGTTGCGCAGGGAGGTTCGCAATCAGCCCCAGCATTTT,CAISELRREVRNQPQHF
TRBJ1-2,TRBD1,-,TRBV27,TGTGCCAGCAGCTCCATACAGGGGGGTGTGAGGGGCTACACCTTC,CASSSIQGGVRGYTF
TRBJ2-7,-,-,TRBV11-2,TGTGCCAGCAGCTTATCCACCCGGGCCGCCAAGCCCTACGAGCAGTACTTC,CASSLSTRAAKPYEQYF
TRBJ2-7,-,-,TRBV11-2,TGTGCCAGCACCGCTGTCTCCTACGAGCAGTACTTC,CASTAVSYEQYF
TRBJ1-1,-,-,TRBV28,TGTGCCAGCAGCCTAGCCTTTGACACCACTGAAGCTTTCTTT,CASSLAFDTTEAFF
TRBJ1-1,-,-,TRBV29-1,TGCAGCGTTGAGAAAGGTGCCCTGAACACTGAAGCTTTCTTT,CSVEKGALNTEAFF
TRBJ1-1,-,-,TRBV6-4,TGTGCCAGCAGCTTGACAGGGAACACTGAAGCTTTCTTT,CASSLTGNTEAFF
TRBJ2-1,-,-,TRBV5-6,TGTGCCAGCAGCCGGCCAGTCCAGGGGAGGGATGAGCAGTTCTTC,CASSRPVQGRDEQFF
TRBJ1-1,-,-,TRBV5-5,TGTGCCAGCAGCTTTTCGGGGGGTGGAACTGAAGCTTTCTTT,CASSFSGGGTEAFF
TRBJ1-1,-,few,TRBV28,TGTGCCAGCAGTTTAATGGGCCCACTGGAAGCTGAAGCTTTCTTT,CASSLMGPLEAEAFF
TRBJ1-2,-,-,TRBV5-4,TGTGCCAGCAGCTTGGCGACAGGAACCTATGGCTACACCTTC,CASSLATGTYGYTF
TRBJ1-3,TRBD1,-,TRBV10-3,TGTGCCATCAGCGGGTTCGGGACAGGGGACAGCTCTGGAAACACCATATATTTT,CAISGFGTGDSSGNTIYF
TRBJ1-5,-,few,TRBV6-5,TGTGCCAGCAGTTACTCAGAGAAACAGCCCCAGCATTTT,CASSYSEKQPQHF